This passage covers 25 T cell receptor beta chains from one sample sequenced in a study of T cells in Graves' hyperthyroidism and ophthalmopathy. It was RNA transcripts that yielded the amplified TCR beta CDR3 regions. Carried out on the TCR CDR3, a first-round RT-PCR used the HTBI primer set. TCRdb re-called the multiplex PCR reads with MiXCR, one entry per CDR3 protein. The repertoire consists of 300,000 to 400,000 distinct CDR3 sequences, with 18% occurring once and the leading ten covering over 35%. The sequencing sample was made of blood. These receptor sequences come from a man aged 18 to 30 with Graves' ophthalmopathy.

This clonotype was observed many times. The V call is TRBV20-1, the J call TRBJ1-1, with TRBD1 as a possible D gene (6 bases). Germline V gene sequence: CDR1 DFQATT, CDR2 SNEGSKA (reference sequence). V lost 3 bases to trimming and J lost 1 base, with 9 bases between them. There are 13 residues in the CDR3. The CDR3 sequence: CSASKGQNTEAFF. Written as DNA, the CDR3 is TGCAGTGCTAGTAAGGGACAGAACACTGAAGCTTTCTTT.

This clonotype was seen at least ten times. The CDR3 DNA follows: TGTGCCAGCAGCCCGGGGAGTCCCTACGAGCAGTACTTC. Translation: CASSPGSPYEQYF. This chain uses TRBV3-1 with TRBJ2-7, with a tentative D call TRBD2 (5 bases). V was trimmed by 4 bases and J by 2 bases, leaving 9 bases between them. CDR1 and CDR2 from the germline V gene are LGHDT and YNNKEL (reference sequence). The CDR3 spans 13 residues.

The J gene is TRBJ1-3, the V gene TRBV4-2; D call uncertain. The germline V gene encodes CDR1 LGHNA and CDR2 YNFKEQ. The CDR3 is made up of 16 amino acids. V was cut by 4 bases and J by 4 bases, with 17 bases left in between. The CDR3 coding sequence is TGTGCCAGCAGCCTGTCCCGGGAATTGACAGGAAACACCATATATTTT. This gives the protein CASSLSRELTGNTIYF.

This clonotype has a single count. A much larger clone lies one base from this, so it may be a read error. The genes are TRBV5-8 and TRBJ1-2; D not certain. Trimming took 7 bases from V and 2 from J, leaving 15 bases between them. Germline V CDR1 and CDR2: SGHTS, YDEGEE. The CDR3 loop spans 14 amino acids. Here the CDR3 DNA reads TGTGCCAGCCAACCGCAACCCGAGAACTATGGCTACACCTTC. This codes for CASQPQPENYGYTF.

The rearrangement links TRBV7-2 to TRBJ1-2, with TRBD1 identical over 9 bases. The V segment lost 4 bases and the J segment 1 base; nucleotides outside the gene matches: 4. CDR3 length equals 15 residues. Germline loops: CDR1 SGHTA, CDR2 FQGNSA. CDR3 coding DNA: TGTGCCAGCAGCTACGGGACAGGGTATAACTATGGCTACACCTTC. As protein: CASSYGTGYNYGYTF.

This clonotype was picked up a small number of times. This chain connects TRBV10-3 to TRBJ2-7, with TRBD1 matching 10 bases. Germline V gene sequence: CDR1 ENHRY, CDR2 SYGVKD. CDR3 size: 17 residues. V shed 4 bases, J shed 2 bases, and the junction held 11 bases outside the gene matches. CDR3 DNA sequence: TGTGCCATCAGTGGGGATGCCGGGACAGGGGAGACCTACGAGCAGTACTTC. This codes for CAISGDAGTGETYEQYF.

This clonotype was counted at least ten times. This rearrangement joins TRBV13 to TRBJ2-3; 10 bases match TRBD2. The CDR3 runs to 16 residues. J lost 1 base, V lost 5 bases, and 6 bases had no gene match. From germline, CDR1 is PRHDT and CDR2 FYEKMQ (reference sequence). The CDR3 DNA sequence: TGTGCCAGCAGCCCGCCCACTAGCGGGGGCACAGATACGCAGTATTTT. It specifies CASSPPTSGGTDTQYF.

The rearrangement joins TRBV20-1 to TRBJ2-6; D not certain. CDR1 and CDR2 (germline): DFQATT, SNEGSKA (reference sequence). Trimming took off 5 bases at V and 0 bases at J, with 8 bases between the two ends. This CDR3 is built from 14 residues. The CDR3 region is CSAPEFSGANVLTF. CDR3 nucleotides: TGCAGTGCTCCAGAGTTCTCTGGGGCCAACGTCCTGACTTTC.

This clonotype was recorded many times. The chain carries TRBV11-3 and TRBJ1-1; TRBD1 agrees at 7 bases. There are 15 residues in the CDR3. CDR1 is SGHNT, CDR2 YENEEA, per germline. Trimming removed 5 bases from V and 5 bases from J; junction bases left unmatched: 11. CDR3 residues: CASSLGGIRGTEAFF. CDR3 coding DNA: TGTGCCAGCAGCCTCGGGGGCATCAGGGGGACTGAAGCTTTCTTT.

This clonotype occurred many times. This chain connects TRBV15 to TRBJ1-1; 12 nucleotides align to TRBD1. The CDR3 has 15 residues. V trimming: 0 bases; J trimming: 11 bases; junction bases outside the gene matches: 7. Per germline, CDR1 LNHNV and CDR2 YYDKDF (reference sequence). The CDR3 DNA follows: TGTGCCACCAGCAGAGACTGGGGACAGGGGGCCAACGCTTTCTTT. It specifies CATSRDWGQGANAFF.

This clonotype turned up a few times. This chain uses TRBV4-1 with TRBJ2-2, with D tentatively TRBD2 (5 bases). Germline CDR1 is MGHRA and CDR2 is YSYEKL. The CDR3 extends over 19 amino acids. V was cut by 3 bases and J by 4 bases, with 24 bases left in between. CDR3: CASSHRVLVAHAGTGELFF. The CDR3 region has the DNA TGCGCCAGCAGCCACCGAGTCCTGGTGGCCCACGCGGGCACCGGGGAGCTGTTTTTT.

As to this clonotype: A much larger clone is a single base away; this may be a read error. The genes are TRBV27 and TRBJ2-7, with 7 bases identical to TRBD1. The CDR3 has 13 amino acids. CDR1 and CDR2 (germline): MNHEY, SMNVEV (reference sequence). The CDR3 coding sequence is TGTGCCGGCAGCAGGGCAGGGGGCTACGAGCAGTACTTC. It specifies CAGSRAGGYEQYF.

The chain is built from TRBV5-6 and TRBJ1-6, with D hard to call. Germline V gives CDR1 SGHDT, CDR2 YYEEEE. The CDR3 spans 12 residues. V lost 3 bases and J 11 bases, leaving 9 bases between the germline ends. The CDR3 nucleotides read TGTGCCAGCAGCTGGACCGGAACACCCCTCCACTTT. Its translation is CASSWTGTPLHF.

This clonotype was detected ten times or more. In DNA form, the CDR3 reads TGTGCCAGCAGCCGCGGGACGGGTGCCTACAATGAGCAGTTCTTC. Translated, it gives CASSRGTGAYNEQFF. The chain couples TRBV12-3 or TRBV12-4 to TRBJ2-1; possibly TRBD2 for D (6 bases). The CDR3 totals 15 residues. The germline V and J ends were trimmed by 6 bases and 2 bases, with 14 bases remaining between them.

This clonotype was seen many times. The J gene is TRBJ1-4, the V gene TRBV2; D uncertain. The CDR3 runs to 14 residues. In germline, CDR1 is SNHLY, CDR2 FYNNEI. Trimming cost V 7 bases and J 0 bases, with 9 bases left between them. The CDR3 sequence: CASTVYATNEKLFF. DNA for the CDR3: TGTGCCAGCACTGTATATGCAACTAATGAAAAACTGTTTTTT.

The chain is built from TRBV28 and TRBJ1-6; 10 bases match TRBD1. Germline CDR1 reads MDHEN; CDR2 reads SYDVKM. The CDR3 loop spans 15 amino acids. V gave up 8 bases and J gave up 14 bases; unmatched junction bases: 15. CDR3 coding DNA: TGTGCCAGCTCCCGATCCGGGACAGGGGACCTGGCCCTCCACTTT. The encoded protein is CASSRSGTGDLALHF.

The table lists this clonotype with many counts. The J gene is TRBJ2-1, the V gene TRBV29-1, with 8 positions matching TRBD2. CDR1 is SQVTM, CDR2 ANQGSEA, per germline. The CDR3 consists of 13 residues. With V trimmed by 3 bases and J by 7 bases, 5 bases remained unmatched. The CDR3 DNA follows: TGCAGCGTTGATCGGGCGGGGGGAAATGAGCAGTTCTTC. Translation gives CSVDRAGGNEQFF.

This chain links TRBV12-5 with TRBJ1-1; D not resolved. V lost 2 bases and J 7 bases, leaving 11 bases between the germline ends. Germline loops: CDR1 LGHNT, CDR2 FRNRAP. The CDR3 covers 13 residues. As DNA, the CDR3 is TGTGCTAGTGGTTTGCCGGACGTCGATGAAGCTTTCTTT. It encodes CASGLPDVDEAFF.

This sequence joins TRBV6-1 and TRBJ2-1; D is uncertain. Per germline, CDR1 MNHNS and CDR2 SASEGT. The germline V and J ends were trimmed by 5 bases and 0 bases, with 11 bases remaining between them. The CDR3 has 15 amino acids. The CDR3 sequence is CASSFTGYSYNEQFF. CDR3 bases: TGTGCCAGCAGTTTCACGGGCTACTCCTACAATGAGCAGTTCTTC.

The chain carries TRBV5-1 and TRBJ2-7, with D unclear. The V and J ends lost 0 bases and 0 bases respectively, with 13 bases between them. Looked up from germline, CDR1 is SGHRS and CDR2 is YFSETQ. The CDR3 is made up of 16 amino acids. DNA for the CDR3: TGCGCCAGCAGCTTGGAACTTTCCCCCAACTCCTACGAGCAGTACTTC. This translates into CASSLELSPNSYEQYF.

There are many counts of this clonotype. V and J are TRBV28 and TRBJ2-7, with 12 bases matching TRBD1. The junction had 9 bases not matched to a gene; V was cut back by 5 bases and J by 7 bases. Looked up from germline, CDR1 is MDHEN and CDR2 is SYDVKM. This CDR3 spans 15 amino acids. The CDR3 protein is CASSVPGQGAREQYF. The CDR3, as DNA: TGTGCCAGCAGTGTCCCGGGACAGGGGGCGCGAGAGCAGTACTTC. Supplemented by reference TRBV28 and TRBJ2-7, the full variable domain reads DVKVTQSSRYLVKRTGEKVFLECVQDMDHENMFWYRQDPGLGLRLIYFSYDVKMKEKGDIPEGYSVSREKKERFSLILESASTNQTSMYLCASSVPGQGAREQYFGPGTRLTVT.

The chain combines TRBV6-1 with TRBJ1-4; D gene unclear. Trimming pared 6 bases from V and 0 bases from J, leaving 8 bases between. Germline V CDR1 and CDR2: MNHNS, SASEGT. This CDR3 has 14 amino acids. CDR3 amino acids: CASRLHATNEKLFF. In nucleotides, the CDR3 is TGTGCCAGCAGACTTCATGCAACTAATGAAAAACTGTTTTTT.

Many counts were recorded for this clonotype. The V and J genes are TRBV7-6 and TRBJ1-1, with 7 bases identical to TRBD1. The V segment lost 0 bases and the J segment 2 bases; nucleotides outside the gene matches: 9. Per the germline V gene, CDR1 is SGHVS and CDR2 is FNYEAQ. CDR3 size: 17 residues. The CDR3 bases are TGTGCCAGCAGCTTAGCAACCAAAGGGACAGCCAACACTGAAGCTTTCTTT. Amino acid sequence: CASSLATKGTANTEAFF.

J is TRBJ2-1 and V is TRBV7-8, with 11 nucleotides matching TRBD2. The CDR3 is made up of 20 amino acids. Germline V gene sequence: CDR1 SGHVS, CDR2 FQNEAQ. The ends lost 1 base at V and 4 bases at J; junction bases unmatched: 15. This chain's CDR3 is CASSLEISFSGGAAYNEQFF. The CDR3, as DNA: TGTGCCAGCAGCTTAGAAATTAGCTTTAGCGGGGGGGCGGCTTACAATGAGCAGTTCTTC.

Many counts were recorded for this clonotype. The rearrangement uses TRBV5-1 and TRBJ2-1; D is undetermined. From germline, CDR1 is SGHRS and CDR2 YFSETQ. This CDR3 is 12 amino acids long. Deletions cut 1 base from V and 9 bases from J, with 8 bases between. The CDR3 coding sequence is TGCGCCAGCAGCTTGTTCAGCAGTGAGCAGTTCTTC. As protein: CASSLFSSEQFF.